The 5 T cell receptor beta chains given below trace back to one sample, sequenced in a study of blood T cell repertoires in COVID-19. Method: immunoSEQ multiplex PCR; TCRdb's copy keeps in-frame clones and lacks some. This table holds some 300,000 clones, 88% found once. Sequencing was carried out using peripheral blood. These receptors were collected from a woman in her 30s who had recovered from COVID-19.

This chain links TRBV18 with TRBJ1-1; 7 bases fit TRBD1. The CDR3 sequence is 15 residues long. V lost 0 bases, J lost 0 bases, and 1 base stayed unmatched. Germline CDR1 and CDR2: KGHSH and LQKENI. The CDR3: CASSPPGQMNTEAFF. CDR3 sequence (DNA): TGTGCCAGCTCACCACCGGGACAGATGAACACTGAAGCTTTCTTT.

The rearrangement links TRBV4-1 to TRBJ1-2; D is possibly TRBD1 (6 bases). Deletions cut 0 bases from V and 5 bases from J, with 16 bases between. CDR1 and CDR2 (germline): MGHRA, YSYEKL. This CDR3 comprises 16 residues. The CDR3 bases are TGCGCCAGCAGCCAAGACGCGAACAGGGCGCCTTATGGCTACACCTTC. This encodes CASSQDANRAPYGYTF.

The chain recombines TRBV7-9 with TRBJ2-5; 8 nucleotides align to TRBD2. Germline assignment: CDR1 SEHNR and CDR2 FQNEAQ (reference sequence). The CDR3 totals 16 residues. Trimming at V came to 2 bases and at J to 2 bases, leaving 7 bases not matched to a gene. The CDR3 protein is CASSLSRSGVQETQYF. In DNA form, the CDR3 reads TGTGCCAGCAGCTTAAGTCGTAGCGGGGTACAAGAGACCCAGTACTTC.

The chain links TRBV19 to TRBJ2-1, with a possible D match to TRBD1 (6 bases). Germline values: CDR1 LNHDA, CDR2 SQIVND (reference sequence). The CDR3 runs 15 residues. The V end was cut by 5 bases, the J end by 1 base, with 12 bases between. Here the CDR3 reads CASSSSGQSYNEQFF. The CDR3 DNA reads as TGTGCCAGTAGTTCATCCGGACAGTCCTACAATGAGCAGTTCTTC.

The V call is TRBV7-9, the J call TRBJ2-7; 7 nucleotides match TRBD2. This CDR3 contains 14 residues. Germline V CDR1 and CDR2: SEHNR, FQNEAQ (reference sequence). With 5 bases clipped from V and 2 bases from J, the junction kept 6 bases outside the gene matches. CDR3 protein: CASSHGLGPYEQYF. In DNA, the CDR3 is TGTGCCAGCAGCCATGGACTAGGTCCCTACGAGCAGTACTTC.